This T cell receptor beta chain stems from a study of OX40 agonist ivuxolimab in advanced cancers. Generated by immunoSEQ multiplex PCR, the TCRdb table keeps only in-frame clones and is missing some. The sample records approximately 89,000 clones, approximately 90% being singletons. The CDR3 has 14 residues. CDR1 LNHDA and CDR2 SQIVND come from the germline V gene (reference sequence). Trimming stripped 1 base from V and 2 bases from J, with 9 bases between. Sequences were derived from CD4+ or CD8+ T cells sorted from blood, sampled in a trial of the OX40 agonist ivuxolimab. This chain links TRBV19 with TRBJ2-7; TRBD2 might be the D (6 bases). This receptor was taken from an adult with an advanced solid tumor such as melanoma, head and neck, liver or kidney cancer. In nucleotides, the CDR3 is TGTGCCAGTAGTATAGGAGCGGGCCCCTACGAGCAGTACTTC. It is translated as CASSIGAGPYEQYF. Supplemented by reference TRBV19 and TRBJ2-7, the full variable domain reads DGGITQSPKYLFRKEGQNVTLSCEQNLNHDAMYWYRQDPGQGLRLIYYSQIVNDFQKGDIAEGYSVSREKKESFPLTVTSAQKNPTAFYLCASSIGAGPYEQYFGPGTRLTVT.